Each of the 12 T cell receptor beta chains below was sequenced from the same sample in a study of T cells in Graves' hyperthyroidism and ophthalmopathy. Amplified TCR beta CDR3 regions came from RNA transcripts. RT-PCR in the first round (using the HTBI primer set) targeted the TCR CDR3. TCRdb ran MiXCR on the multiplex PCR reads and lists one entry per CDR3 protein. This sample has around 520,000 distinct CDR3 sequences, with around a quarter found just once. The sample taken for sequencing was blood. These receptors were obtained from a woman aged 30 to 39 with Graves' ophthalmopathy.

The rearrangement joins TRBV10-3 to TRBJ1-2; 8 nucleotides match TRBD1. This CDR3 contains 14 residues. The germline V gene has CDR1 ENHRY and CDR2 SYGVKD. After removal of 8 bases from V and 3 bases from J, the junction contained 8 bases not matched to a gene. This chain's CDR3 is CAIGPGGGDYGYTF. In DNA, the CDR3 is TGTGCCATCGGCCCAGGGGGCGGTGACTATGGCTACACCTTC.

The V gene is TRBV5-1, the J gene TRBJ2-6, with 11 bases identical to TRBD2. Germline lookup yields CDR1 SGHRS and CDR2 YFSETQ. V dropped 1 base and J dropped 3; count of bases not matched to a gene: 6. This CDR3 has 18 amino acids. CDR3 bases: TGCGCCAGCAGCTTGATAGCGGGGGGGCTTGTTGGGGCCAACGTCCTGACTTTC. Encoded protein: CASSLIAGGLVGANVLTF. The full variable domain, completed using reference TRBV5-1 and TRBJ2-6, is KAGVTQTPRYLIKTRGQQVTLSCSPISGHRSVSWYQQTPGQGLQFLFEYFSETQRNKGNFPGRFSGRQFSNSRSEMNVSTLELGDSALYLCASSLIAGGLVGANVLTFGAGSRLTVL.

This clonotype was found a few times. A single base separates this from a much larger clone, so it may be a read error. In DNA, the CDR3 is TGTGCCAGCAGCCGGACAGGGGCTCCCCAAGAGACCAAGTACTTC. It specifies CASSRTGAPQETKYF. The chain uses TRBV7-9 and TRBJ2-5; 9 bases fit TRBD1. This CDR3 region has 15 residues. From germline, CDR1 is SEHNR and CDR2 FQNEAQ (reference sequence).

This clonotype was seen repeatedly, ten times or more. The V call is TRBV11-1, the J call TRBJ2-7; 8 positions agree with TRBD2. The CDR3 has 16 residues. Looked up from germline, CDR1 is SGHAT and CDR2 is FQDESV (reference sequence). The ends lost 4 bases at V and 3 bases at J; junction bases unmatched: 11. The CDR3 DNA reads TGTGCCAGCAGCTCGACTTCCGGGACTAGTGACTACGAGCAGTACTTC. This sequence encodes CASSSTSGTSDYEQYF.

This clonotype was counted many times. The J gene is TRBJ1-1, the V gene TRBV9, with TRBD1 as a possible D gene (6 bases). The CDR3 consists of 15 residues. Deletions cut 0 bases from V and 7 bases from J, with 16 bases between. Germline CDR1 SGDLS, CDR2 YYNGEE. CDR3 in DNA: TGTGCCAGCAGCGTAGAAGGGGGTCGAGGTAGTGAAGCTTTCTTT. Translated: CASSVEGGRGSEAFF.

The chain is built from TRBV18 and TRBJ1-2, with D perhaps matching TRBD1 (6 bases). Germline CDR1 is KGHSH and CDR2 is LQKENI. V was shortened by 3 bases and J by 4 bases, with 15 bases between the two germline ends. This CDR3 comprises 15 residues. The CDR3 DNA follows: TGTGCCAGCTCACCCGGGGGACAAACTAGCTATGGCTACACCTTC. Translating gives CASSPGGQTSYGYTF.

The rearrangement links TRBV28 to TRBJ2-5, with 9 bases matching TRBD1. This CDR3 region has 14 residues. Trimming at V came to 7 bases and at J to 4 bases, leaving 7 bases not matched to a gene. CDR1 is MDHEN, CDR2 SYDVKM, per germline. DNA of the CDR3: TGTGCCAGCAACATACAGGGGGCGCGAGAGACCCAGTACTTC. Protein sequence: CASNIQGARETQYF.

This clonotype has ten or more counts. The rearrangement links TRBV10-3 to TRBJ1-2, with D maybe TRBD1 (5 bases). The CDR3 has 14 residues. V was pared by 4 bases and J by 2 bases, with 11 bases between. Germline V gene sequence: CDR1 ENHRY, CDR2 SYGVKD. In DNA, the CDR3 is TGTGCCATCAGTGTTCGAGACAGCAACTATGGCTACACCTTC. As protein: CAISVRDSNYGYTF.

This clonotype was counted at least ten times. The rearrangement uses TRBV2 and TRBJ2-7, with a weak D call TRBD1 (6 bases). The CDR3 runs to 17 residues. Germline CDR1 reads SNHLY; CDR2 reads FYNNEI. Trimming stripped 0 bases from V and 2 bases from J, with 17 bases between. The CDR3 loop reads CASSEALLFTGTYEQYF. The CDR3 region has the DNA TGTGCCAGCAGTGAAGCGCTTCTTTTCACAGGGACCTACGAGCAGTACTTC. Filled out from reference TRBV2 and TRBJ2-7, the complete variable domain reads EPEVTQTPSHQVTQMGQEVILRCVPISNHLYFYWYRQILGQKVEFLVSFYNNEISEKSEIFDDQFSVERPDGSNFTLKIRSTKLEDSAMYFCASSEALLFTGTYEQYFGPGTRLTVT.

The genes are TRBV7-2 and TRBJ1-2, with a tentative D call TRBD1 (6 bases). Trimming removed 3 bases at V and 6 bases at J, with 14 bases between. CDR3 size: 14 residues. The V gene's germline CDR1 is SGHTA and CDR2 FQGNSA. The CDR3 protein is CASSFNQGTDGYTF. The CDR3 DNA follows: TGTGCCAGCAGCTTCAACCAGGGGACTGATGGCTACACCTTC. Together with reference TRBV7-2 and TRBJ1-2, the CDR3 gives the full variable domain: GAGVSQSPSNKVTEKGKDVELRCDPISGHTALYWYRQSLGQGLEFLIYFQGNSAPDKSGLPSDRFSAERTGGSVSTLTIQRTQQEDSAVYLCASSFNQGTDGYTFGSGTRLTVV.

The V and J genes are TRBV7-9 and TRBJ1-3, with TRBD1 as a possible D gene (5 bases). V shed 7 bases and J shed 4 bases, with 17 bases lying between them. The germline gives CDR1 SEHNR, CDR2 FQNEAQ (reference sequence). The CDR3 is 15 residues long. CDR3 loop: CASISLGARGNTIYF. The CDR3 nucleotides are TGTGCCAGCATCAGCCTCGGGGCTCGCGGAAACACCATATATTTT.

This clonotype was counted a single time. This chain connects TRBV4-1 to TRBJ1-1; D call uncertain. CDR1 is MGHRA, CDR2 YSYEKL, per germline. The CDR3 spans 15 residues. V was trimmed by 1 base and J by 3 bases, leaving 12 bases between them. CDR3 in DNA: TGCGCCAGCAGCCAAGCCGACGTTGACCACACTGAAGCTTTCTTT. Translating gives CASSQADVDHTEAFF.